The entry below gives a single TCR beta chain sequence along with its context. Antigen unknown. This sample is drawn from a study of T cell responses to AZD1222 COVID-19 vaccine. V lost 3 bases to trimming and J lost 0 bases, with 29 bases between them. From germline, CDR1 is LGHDT and CDR2 YNNKEL (reference sequence). The CDR3 sequence is 21 residues long. The assay was immunoSEQ multiplex PCR, and TCRdb's table has in-frame clones only and misses some. Found here are about 140,000 clones, less than 95% of them singletons; the top ten hold around 2.8%. The study's findings and limits: Among spike-specific TCRs, nearly half reportedly target unmutated variant regions.

The sequencing here drew on peripheral blood, taken on day 0 of AZD1222 vaccination. The origin of this receptor is an adult in good health. This sequence joins TRBV3-1 (or the pseudogene TRBV3-2) and TRBJ1-1; TRBD1 might be the D (5 bases). DNA of the CDR3: TGTGCCAGCAGCCATCAACGGGACCTTCGGCAGGCCTGCACTATGAACACTGAAGCTTTCTTT. The encoded protein is CASSHQRDLRQACTMNTEAFF.